The clone carrying this T cell receptor beta chain was detected a few times. The entry originates in a study of T cells after posttransplantation cyclophosphamide. Busulfan-fludarabine conditioning, marrow transplant, and cyclophosphamide on days +3 and +4 were administered. Data came from immunoSEQ multiplex PCR; TCRdb stores just in-frame clones and leaves some out. The sample lists about 5,900 clones, 1.8% seen once, with around 28% in the top ten. The germline V gene has CDR1 SNHLY and CDR2 FYNNEI. Trimming removed 6 bases at V and 1 base at J, with 16 bases between. This CDR3 has 16 amino acids. This TCR was sampled from a male patient between 25 and 39 years old who received an allogeneic stem cell transplant from a related donor, was CMV-positive, and had no GVHD. T cells may partly derive from the graft donor. Sample: PBMCs, taken 242 days after a stem cell transplant with posttransplant cyclophosphamide. The chain carries TRBV2 and TRBJ1-5; D not certain. CDR3 sequence (DNA): TGTGCCAGCAGCTCTCCGGGGAGGAGGAGCAATCAGCCCCAGCATTTT. Residues: CASSSPGRRSNQPQHF.